The present T cell receptor beta chain was sequenced within a study of vaccination and CD4 T cells after COVID-19. The Oncomine TCR Beta short-read assay was applied to DNA of cultured CD4+ T cells. TCRdb ran MiXCR on the PCR reads and lists one entry per CDR3 protein. Of 15,000 or so distinct CDR3 sequences listed, 40% to 65% are singletons. Specified time point: late sampling 161 to 241 days after vaccination in a few convalescent patients. Stated treatment: roughly ten-day PBMC culture with coronavirus spike peptide pools or control peptides (ViraFEST assay). This CDR3 region has 15 residues. Turning to this clonotype: The target antigen is unknown.

This TCR was recovered from a human donor who had recovered from COVID-19. The sequences come from CD4+ T cells from blood, cultured in vitro, collected about 7 months after SARS-CoV-2 vaccination. V gene TRBV21-1 combines with J gene TRBJ2-5; the table's D call, TRBD1, was not checked against the DNA. TRBV21-1 is annotated as a pseudogene. The CDR3 sequence: CASSKDLPRGETQYF. The CDR3 DNA is TGTGCCAGCAGCAAAGATCTTCCCAGGGGGGAGACCCAGTACTTC.